The present TCR beta chain was sequenced within a study of radiation and T cells in renal cell carcinoma. As to time point: blood 4 weeks post-SBRT, at nephrectomy. As for treatment: 15 Gy SBRT to primary tumor, nephrectomy 4 weeks later. Assay: immunoSEQ multiplex PCR; the TCRdb copy retains only in-frame clones and omits some. The sample includes approximately 90,000 clones, over 80% seen only once; the top ten take more than 9%. This TCR derives from a man aged 45-65 years with renal cell carcinoma. This sample comprised blood, obtained from a patient whose treatment included radiotherapy and nephrectomy.

In nucleotides, the CDR3 is TGTGCCAGCAGCCCCTTTCAGGGAGGGACTGAAGCTTTCTTT. This sequence encodes CASSPFQGGTEAFF. The chain couples TRBV5-4 to TRBJ1-1, with a tentative D call TRBD1 (5 bases). In germline, CDR1 is SGHNT, CDR2 YYREEE (reference sequence). The CDR3 is 14 residues long. Trimming left V 4 bases short and J 5 bases short, with 15 bases between.